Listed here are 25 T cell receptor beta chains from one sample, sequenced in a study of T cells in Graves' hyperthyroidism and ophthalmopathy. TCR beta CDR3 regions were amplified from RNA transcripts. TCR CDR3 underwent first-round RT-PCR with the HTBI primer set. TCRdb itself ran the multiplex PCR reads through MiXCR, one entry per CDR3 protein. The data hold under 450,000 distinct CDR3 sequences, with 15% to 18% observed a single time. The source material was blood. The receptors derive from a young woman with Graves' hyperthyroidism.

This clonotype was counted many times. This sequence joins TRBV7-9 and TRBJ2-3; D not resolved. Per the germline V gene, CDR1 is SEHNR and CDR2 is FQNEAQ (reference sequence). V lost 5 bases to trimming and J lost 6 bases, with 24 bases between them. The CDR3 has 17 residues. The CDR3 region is CASSPSARLFEEDTQYF. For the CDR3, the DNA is TGTGCCAGCAGCCCCTCCGCCCGACTGTTTGAGGAGGATACGCAGTATTTT.

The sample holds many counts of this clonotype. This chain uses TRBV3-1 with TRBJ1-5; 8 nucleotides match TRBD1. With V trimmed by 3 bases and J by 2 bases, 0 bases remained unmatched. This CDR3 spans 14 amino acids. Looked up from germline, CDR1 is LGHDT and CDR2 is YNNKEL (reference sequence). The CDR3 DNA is TGTGCCAGCAGCCAGGACAGGGGCAATCAGCCCCAGCATTTT. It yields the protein CASSQDRGNQPQHF.

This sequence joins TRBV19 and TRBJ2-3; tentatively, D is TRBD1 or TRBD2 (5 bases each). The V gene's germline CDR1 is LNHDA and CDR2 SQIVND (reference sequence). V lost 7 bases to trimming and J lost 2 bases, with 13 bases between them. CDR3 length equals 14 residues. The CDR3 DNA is TGTGCCAGTAACCAACGAGGGGCCACAGATACGCAGTATTTT. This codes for CASNQRGATDTQYF.

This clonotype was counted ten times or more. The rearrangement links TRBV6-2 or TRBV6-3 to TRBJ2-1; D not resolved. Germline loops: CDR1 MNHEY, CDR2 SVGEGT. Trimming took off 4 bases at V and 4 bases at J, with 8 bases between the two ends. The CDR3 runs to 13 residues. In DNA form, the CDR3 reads TGTGCCAGCAGTTTTCTTTCTTACAATGAGCAGTTCTTC. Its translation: CASSFLSYNEQFF.

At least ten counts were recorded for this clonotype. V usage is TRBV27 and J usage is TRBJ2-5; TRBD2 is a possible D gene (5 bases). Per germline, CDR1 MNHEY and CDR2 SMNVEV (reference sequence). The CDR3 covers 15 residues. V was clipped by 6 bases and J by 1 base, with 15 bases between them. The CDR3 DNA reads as TGTGCCAGCAGCTCCCTGGGGAGCATCCAAGAGACCCAGTACTTC. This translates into CASSSLGSIQETQYF.

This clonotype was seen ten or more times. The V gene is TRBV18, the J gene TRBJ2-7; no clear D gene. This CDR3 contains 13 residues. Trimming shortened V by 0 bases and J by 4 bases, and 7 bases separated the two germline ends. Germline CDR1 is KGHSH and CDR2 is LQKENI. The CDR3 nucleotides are TGTGCCAGCTCACCACCCGTGGGTTACGAGCAGTACTTC. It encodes CASSPPVGYEQYF.

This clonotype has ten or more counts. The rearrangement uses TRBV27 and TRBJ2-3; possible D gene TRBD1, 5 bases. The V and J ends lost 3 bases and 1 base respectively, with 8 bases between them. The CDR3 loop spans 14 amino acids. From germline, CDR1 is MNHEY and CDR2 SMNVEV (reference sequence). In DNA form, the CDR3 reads TGTGCCAGCAGTTTCCAACAGGGCACAGATACGCAGTATTTT. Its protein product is CASSFQQGTDTQYF.

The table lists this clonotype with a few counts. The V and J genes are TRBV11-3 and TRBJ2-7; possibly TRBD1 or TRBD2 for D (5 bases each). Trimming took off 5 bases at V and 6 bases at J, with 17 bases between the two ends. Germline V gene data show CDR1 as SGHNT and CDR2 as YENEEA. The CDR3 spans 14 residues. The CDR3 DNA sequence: TGTGCCAGCAGCCTGCGGACTTTGGGGCTCGAGCAGTACTTC. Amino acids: CASSLRTLGLEQYF.

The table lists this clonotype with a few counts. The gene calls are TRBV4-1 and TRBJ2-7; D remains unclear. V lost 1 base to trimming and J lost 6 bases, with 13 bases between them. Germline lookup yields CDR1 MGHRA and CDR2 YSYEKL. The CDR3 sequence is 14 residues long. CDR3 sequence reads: CASSQVMGGSEQYF. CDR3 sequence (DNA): TGCGCCAGCAGCCAAGTGATGGGTGGATCCGAGCAGTACTTC.

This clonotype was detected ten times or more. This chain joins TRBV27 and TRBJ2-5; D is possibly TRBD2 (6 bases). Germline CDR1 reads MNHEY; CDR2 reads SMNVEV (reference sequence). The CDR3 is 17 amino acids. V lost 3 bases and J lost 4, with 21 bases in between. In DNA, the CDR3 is TGTGCCAGCAGTTTCGTGGCGGGGCCGCTCCTCACAGAGACCCAGTACTTC. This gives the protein CASSFVAGPLLTETQYF.

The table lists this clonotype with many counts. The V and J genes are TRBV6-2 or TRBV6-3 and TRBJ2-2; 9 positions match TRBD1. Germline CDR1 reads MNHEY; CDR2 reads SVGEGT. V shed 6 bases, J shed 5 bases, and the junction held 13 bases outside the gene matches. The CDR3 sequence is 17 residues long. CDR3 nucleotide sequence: TGTGCCAGCAGACTAAGTCTAACAGGGGGCGAAACCGGGGAGCTGTTTTTT. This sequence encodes CASRLSLTGGETGELFF.

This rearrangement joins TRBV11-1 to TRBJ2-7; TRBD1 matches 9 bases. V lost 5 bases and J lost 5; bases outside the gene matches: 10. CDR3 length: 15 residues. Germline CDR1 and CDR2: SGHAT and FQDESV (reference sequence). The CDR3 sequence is CASSLGQGYFNEQYF. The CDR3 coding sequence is TGTGCCAGCAGCCTGGGACAGGGCTATTTCAACGAGCAGTACTTC.

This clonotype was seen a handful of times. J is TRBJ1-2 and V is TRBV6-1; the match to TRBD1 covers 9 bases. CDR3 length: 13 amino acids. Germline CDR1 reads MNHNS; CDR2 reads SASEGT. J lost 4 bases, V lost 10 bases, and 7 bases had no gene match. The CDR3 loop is CATEPGQGYGYTF. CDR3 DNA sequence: TGTGCCACAGAACCGGGACAGGGCTATGGCTACACCTTC.

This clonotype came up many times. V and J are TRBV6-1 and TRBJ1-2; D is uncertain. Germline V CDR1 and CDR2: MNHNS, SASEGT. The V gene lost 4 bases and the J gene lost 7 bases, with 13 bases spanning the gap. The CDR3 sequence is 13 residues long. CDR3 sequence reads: CASSVSTAPGYTF. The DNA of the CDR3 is TGTGCCAGCAGTGTTTCAACGGCTCCTGGCTACACCTTC.

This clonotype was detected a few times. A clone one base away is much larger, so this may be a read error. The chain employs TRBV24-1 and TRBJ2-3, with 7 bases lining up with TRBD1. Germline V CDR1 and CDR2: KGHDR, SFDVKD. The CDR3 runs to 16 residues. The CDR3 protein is CATNDFDRASTDTQYF. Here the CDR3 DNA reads TGTGCCACCAATGATTTCGACAGGGCTAGCACAGATACGCAGTATTTT.

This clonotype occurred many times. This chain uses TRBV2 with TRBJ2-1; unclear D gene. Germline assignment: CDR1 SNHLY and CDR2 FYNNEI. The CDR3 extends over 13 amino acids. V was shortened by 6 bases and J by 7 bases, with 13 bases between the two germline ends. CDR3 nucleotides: TGTGCCAGCAGCGAACGCGAGTCTAATGAGCAGTTCTTC. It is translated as CASSERESNEQFF.

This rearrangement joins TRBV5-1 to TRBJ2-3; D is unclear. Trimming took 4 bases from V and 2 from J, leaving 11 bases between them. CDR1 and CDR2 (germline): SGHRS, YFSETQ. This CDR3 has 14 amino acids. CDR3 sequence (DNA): TGCGCCAGCAGCACCCACCAGCTCACAGATACGCAGTATTTT. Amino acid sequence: CASSTHQLTDTQYF.

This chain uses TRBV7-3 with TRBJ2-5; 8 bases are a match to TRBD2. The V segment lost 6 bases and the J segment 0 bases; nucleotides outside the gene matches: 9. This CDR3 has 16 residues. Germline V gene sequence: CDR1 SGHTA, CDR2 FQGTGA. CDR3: CASSASIAGYQETQYF. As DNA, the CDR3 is TGTGCCAGCAGTGCTTCGATAGCGGGGTACCAAGAGACCCAGTACTTC.

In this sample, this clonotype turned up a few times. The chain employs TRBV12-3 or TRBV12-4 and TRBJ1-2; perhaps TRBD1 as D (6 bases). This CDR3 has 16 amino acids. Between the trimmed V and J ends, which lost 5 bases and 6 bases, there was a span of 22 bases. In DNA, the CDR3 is TGTGCCAGCAGTCGTACGGGGGGGCGAGGGGATGATGGCTACACCTTC. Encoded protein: CASSRTGGRGDDGYTF.

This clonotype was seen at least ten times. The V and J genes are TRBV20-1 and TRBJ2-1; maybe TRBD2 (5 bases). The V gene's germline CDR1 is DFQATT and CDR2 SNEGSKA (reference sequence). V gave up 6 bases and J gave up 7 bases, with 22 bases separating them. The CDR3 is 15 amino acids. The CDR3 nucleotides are TGCAGTGCCCCAGCCCGGCGAGGGTTAGGGAATGAGCAGTTCTTC. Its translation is CSAPARRGLGNEQFF.

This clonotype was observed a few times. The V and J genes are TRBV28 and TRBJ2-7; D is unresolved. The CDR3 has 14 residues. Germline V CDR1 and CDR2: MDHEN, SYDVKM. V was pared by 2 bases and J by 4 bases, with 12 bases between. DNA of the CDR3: TGTGCCAGCAGTTTAAGTGGAACCTATTACGAGCAGTACTTC. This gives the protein CASSLSGTYYEQYF.

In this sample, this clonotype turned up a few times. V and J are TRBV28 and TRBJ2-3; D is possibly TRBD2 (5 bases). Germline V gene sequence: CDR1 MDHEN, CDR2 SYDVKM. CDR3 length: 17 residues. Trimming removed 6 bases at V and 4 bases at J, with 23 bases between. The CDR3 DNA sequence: TGTGCCAGCAGCCCCGACCTTACTAGTGATCCCCCAGATACGCAGTATTTT. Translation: CASSPDLTSDPPDTQYF.

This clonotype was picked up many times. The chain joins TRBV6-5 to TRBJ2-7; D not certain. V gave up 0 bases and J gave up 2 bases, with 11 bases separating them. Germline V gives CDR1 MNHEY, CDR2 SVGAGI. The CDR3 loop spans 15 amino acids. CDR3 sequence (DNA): TGTGCCAGCAGTTACTCGTGGGTAGAAGCCTACGAGCAGTACTTC. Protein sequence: CASSYSWVEAYEQYF.

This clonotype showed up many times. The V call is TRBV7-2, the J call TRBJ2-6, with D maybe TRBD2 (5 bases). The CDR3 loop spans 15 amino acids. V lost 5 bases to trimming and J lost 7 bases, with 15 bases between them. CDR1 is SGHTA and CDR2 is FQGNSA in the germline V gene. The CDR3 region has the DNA TGTGCCAGCAGCCCTGGGCTGAGGGCCGCCAACGTCCTGACTTTC. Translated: CASSPGLRAANVLTF.

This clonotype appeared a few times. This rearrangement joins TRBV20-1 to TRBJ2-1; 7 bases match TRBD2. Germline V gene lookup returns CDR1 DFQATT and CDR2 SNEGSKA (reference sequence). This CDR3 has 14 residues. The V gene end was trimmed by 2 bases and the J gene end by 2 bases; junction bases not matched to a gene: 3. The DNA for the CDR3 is TGCAGTGCTAGACTAGCGGAAGCCTACAATGAGCAGTTCTTC. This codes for CSARLAEAYNEQFF.